This is a list of T cell receptor beta chains from one sample in a study of blood T cell repertoires in COVID-19. Profiling relied on immunoSEQ multiplex PCR, and the TCRdb table lists in-frame clones only, not all of them. The sample has 400,000 to 450,000 clones, roughly 88% seen once; the top ten hold 10% to 15%. Sequencing used peripheral blood. The receptors originated from a woman aged 50 to 60 with COVID-19, enrolled during active disease. Each CDR3 is given with its conserved first and last residue. D genes are given only for firm matches. Clone size is given for some rows only: seen once, a few or many times, or a class if the clone is expanded.

j_call: TRBJ2-1; clone_size: -; d_call: TRBD2; v_call: TRBV7-9; cdr3_nt: TGTGCCAGCAGCTTAGATACACTAGCGCGGTCCTACAATGAGCAGTTCTTC; cdr3_aa: CASSLDTLARSYNEQFF
j_call: TRBJ2-3; clone_size: once; d_call: TRBD2; v_call: TRBV4-1; cdr3_nt: TGCGCCAGCAGCCAAACAGCCCTAGCGGGGGGGGGTTTGGATACGCAGTATTTT; cdr3_aa: CASSQTALAGGGLDTQYF
j_call: TRBJ1-2; clone_size: -; d_call: TRBD1; v_call: TRBV30; cdr3_nt: TGTGCCTGGTGGGGTGGACAGGGGGCGCTTGGCTACACCTTC; cdr3_aa: CAWWGGQGALGYTF
j_call: TRBJ2-3; clone_size: -; d_call: TRBD2; v_call: TRBV9; cdr3_nt: TGTGCCAGCAGCCCTAGCGGGATCACAGATACGCAGTATTTT; cdr3_aa: CASSPSGITDTQYF
j_call: TRBJ2-2; clone_size: -; d_call: TRBD2; v_call: TRBV5-4; cdr3_nt: TGTGCCAGCAGCTTGGCGCGGGGGGCTAACACCGGGGAGCTGTTTTTT; cdr3_aa: CASSLARGANTGELFF
j_call: TRBJ1-2; clone_size: -; d_call: TRBD1; v_call: TRBV12-3/TRBV12-4; cdr3_nt: TGTGCCAGCAGCCTGGACAGGGGATACGGCTACACCTTC; cdr3_aa: CASSLDRGYGYTF
j_call: TRBJ1-6; clone_size: -; d_call: TRBD1; v_call: TRBV3-1/TRBV3-2; cdr3_nt: TGTGCCAGCAGCCAGTTCCGGGACAGAATGGATTCACCCCTCCACTTT; cdr3_aa: CASSQFRDRMDSPLHF
j_call: TRBJ1-1; clone_size: many; d_call: TRBD1; v_call: TRBV7-9; cdr3_nt: TGTGCCAGCAGCTCTGCGACAGGGGCGAACACTGAAGCTTTCTTT; cdr3_aa: CASSSATGANTEAFF
j_call: TRBJ1-5; clone_size: -; d_call: -; v_call: TRBV5-5; cdr3_nt: TGTGCCAGCAGCTTTTTAGGGGGCAATCAGCCCCAGCATTTT; cdr3_aa: CASSFLGGNQPQHF
j_call: TRBJ2-5; clone_size: -; d_call: TRBD1; v_call: TRBV4-1; cdr3_nt: TGCGCCAGCAGCCAAGATGTACAGGGGGCGAACCAAGAGACCCAGTACTTC; cdr3_aa: CASSQDVQGANQETQYF
j_call: TRBJ1-1; clone_size: -; d_call: -; v_call: TRBV29-1; cdr3_nt: TGCGCCGCCGGGGAGATGAACACTGAAGCTTTCTTT; cdr3_aa: CAAGEMNTEAFF
j_call: TRBJ1-2; clone_size: -; d_call: -; v_call: TRBV24-1; cdr3_nt: TGTGCCACCAGTGAGGGTTCGGGTTTAGGTGGCTACACCTTC; cdr3_aa: CATSEGSGLGGYTF
j_call: TRBJ2-2; clone_size: -; d_call: -; v_call: TRBV3-1/TRBV3-2; cdr3_nt: TGTGCCAGCAGCCAAGGGCGGGCGAACACCGGGGAGCTGTTTTTT; cdr3_aa: CASSQGRANTGELFF
j_call: TRBJ1-3; clone_size: -; d_call: TRBD1; v_call: TRBV5-8; cdr3_nt: TGTGCCAGCAGCAGGGACAGGGGAAACACCATATATTTT; cdr3_aa: CASSRDRGNTIYF
j_call: TRBJ1-1; clone_size: once; d_call: -; v_call: TRBV7-3; cdr3_nt: TGTGCCAGCAGCCTGAATCCGGTCCCTTCCACTGAAGCTTTCTTT; cdr3_aa: CASSLNPVPSTEAFF
j_call: TRBJ2-1; clone_size: -; d_call: -; v_call: TRBV3-1/TRBV3-2; cdr3_nt: TGTGCCAGCAGCCAAGTGGGGGGGCTTAATGAGCAGTTCTTC; cdr3_aa: CASSQVGGLNEQFF
j_call: TRBJ2-7; clone_size: -; d_call: TRBD2; v_call: TRBV9; cdr3_nt: TGTGCCAGCAGCGTAGAAGGTAGCGGGGGGCCTCATTTGGACTTC; cdr3_aa: CASSVEGSGGPHLDF
j_call: TRBJ2-5; clone_size: -; d_call: TRBD2; v_call: TRBV3-1/TRBV3-2; cdr3_nt: TGTGCCAGCAGCCCGACTAGCGGGGGGCCTCAAGAGACCCAGTACTTC; cdr3_aa: CASSPTSGGPQETQYF
j_call: TRBJ1-4; clone_size: -; d_call: -; v_call: TRBV5-8; cdr3_nt: TGTGCCAGCAGCTTGGCCCTGGACGACAGAGGTGAAAAACTGTTTTTT; cdr3_aa: CASSLALDDRGEKLFF
j_call: TRBJ1-2; clone_size: once; d_call: -; v_call: TRBV4-1; cdr3_nt: TGCGCCAGCAGCCAAGTCGGTTTCTATGGCTACACCTTC; cdr3_aa: CASSQVGFYGYTF
j_call: TRBJ1-2; clone_size: -; d_call: -; v_call: TRBV21-1; cdr3_nt: TGTGCCAGCAGCAAAACGGAGAGAGCTAACTATGGCTACACCTTC; cdr3_aa: CASSKTERANYGYTF
j_call: TRBJ1-1; clone_size: few; d_call: -; v_call: TRBV4-2; cdr3_nt: TGTGCCAGCAGTCCAAACCGGGTCTACACTGAAGCTTTCTTT; cdr3_aa: CASSPNRVYTEAFF
j_call: TRBJ2-1; clone_size: -; d_call: TRBD2; v_call: TRBV30; cdr3_nt: TGTGTCCTGGAGATCGTTGGAGCGGGGGGCTCCCAAACCTACAATGAGCAGTTCTTC; cdr3_aa: CVLEIVGAGGSQTYNEQFF
j_call: TRBJ1-2; clone_size: -; d_call: -; v_call: TRBV5-1; cdr3_nt: TGCGCCAGCAGCTCATTCGGACAGAGCGCGAACTATGGCTACACCTTC; cdr3_aa: CASSSFGQSANYGYTF
j_call: TRBJ2-4; clone_size: -; d_call: -; v_call: TRBV4-2; cdr3_nt: TGTGCCAGCAGCCAACTTGGCTCCAGCGCCAAGCAAAACATTCAGTACTTC; cdr3_aa: CASSQLGSSAKQNIQYF